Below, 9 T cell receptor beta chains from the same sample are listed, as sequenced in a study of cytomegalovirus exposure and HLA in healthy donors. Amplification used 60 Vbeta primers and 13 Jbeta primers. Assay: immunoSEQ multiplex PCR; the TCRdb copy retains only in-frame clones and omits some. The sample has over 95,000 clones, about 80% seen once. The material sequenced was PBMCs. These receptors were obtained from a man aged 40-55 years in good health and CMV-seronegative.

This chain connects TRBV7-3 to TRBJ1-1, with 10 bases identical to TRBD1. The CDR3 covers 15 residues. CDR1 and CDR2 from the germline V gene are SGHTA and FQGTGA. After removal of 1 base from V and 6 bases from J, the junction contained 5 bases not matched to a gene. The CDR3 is CASSLNTGTGAEAFF. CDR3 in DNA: TGTGCCAGCAGCTTAAATACCGGGACAGGGGCTGAAGCTTTCTTT.

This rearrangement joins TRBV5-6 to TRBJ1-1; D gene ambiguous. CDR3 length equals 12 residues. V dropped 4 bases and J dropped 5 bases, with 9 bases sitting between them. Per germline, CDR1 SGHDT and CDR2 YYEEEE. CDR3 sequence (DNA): TGTGCCAGCAGCGCCGGGAGGACTGAAGCTTTCTTT. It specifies CASSAGRTEAFF.

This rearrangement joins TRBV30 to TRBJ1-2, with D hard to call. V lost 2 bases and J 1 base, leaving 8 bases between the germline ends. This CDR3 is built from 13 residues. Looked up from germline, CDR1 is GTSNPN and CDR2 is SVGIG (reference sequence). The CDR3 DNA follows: TGTGCCTGGAGTCCTACAGATAACTATGGCTACACCTTC. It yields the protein CAWSPTDNYGYTF.

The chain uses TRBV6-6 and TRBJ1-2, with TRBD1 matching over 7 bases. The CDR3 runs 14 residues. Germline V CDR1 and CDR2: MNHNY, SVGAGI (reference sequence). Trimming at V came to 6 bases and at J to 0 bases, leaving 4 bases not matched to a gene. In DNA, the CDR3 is TGTGCCAGCAGAGACAGGGCTACTAACTATGGCTACACCTTC. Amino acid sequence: CASRDRATNYGYTF.

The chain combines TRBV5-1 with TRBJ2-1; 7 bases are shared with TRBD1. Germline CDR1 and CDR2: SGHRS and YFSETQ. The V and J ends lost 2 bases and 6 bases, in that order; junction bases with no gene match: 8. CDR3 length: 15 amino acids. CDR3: CASSFYPTGSNEQFF. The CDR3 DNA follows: TGCGCCAGCAGCTTTTACCCGACAGGGTCCAATGAGCAGTTCTTC.

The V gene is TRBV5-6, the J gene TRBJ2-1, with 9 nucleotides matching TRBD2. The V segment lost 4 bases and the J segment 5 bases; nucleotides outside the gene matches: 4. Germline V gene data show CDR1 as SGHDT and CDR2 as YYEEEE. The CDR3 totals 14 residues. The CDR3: CASSRTSVNNEQFF. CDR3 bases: TGTGCCAGCAGCAGGACTAGCGTAAACAATGAGCAGTTCTTC.

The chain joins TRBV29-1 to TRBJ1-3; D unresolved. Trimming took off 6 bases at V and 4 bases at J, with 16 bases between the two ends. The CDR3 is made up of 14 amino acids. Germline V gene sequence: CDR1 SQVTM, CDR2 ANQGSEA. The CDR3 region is CSVMTRSFGNTIYF. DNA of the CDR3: TGCAGCGTCATGACACGGTCGTTCGGAAACACCATATATTTT. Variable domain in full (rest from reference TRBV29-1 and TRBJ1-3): SAVISQKPSRDICQRGTSLTIQCQVDSQVTMMFWYRQQPGQSLTLIATANQGSEATYESGFVIDKFPISRPNLTFSTLTVSNMSPEDSSIYLCSVMTRSFGNTIYFGEGSWLTVV.

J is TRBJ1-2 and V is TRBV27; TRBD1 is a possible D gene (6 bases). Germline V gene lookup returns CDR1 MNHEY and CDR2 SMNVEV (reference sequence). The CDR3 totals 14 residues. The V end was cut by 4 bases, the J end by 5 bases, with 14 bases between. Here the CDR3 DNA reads TGTGCCAGCAGTTCCAACAGACAGGTTTATGGCTACACCTTC. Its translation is CASSSNRQVYGYTF.

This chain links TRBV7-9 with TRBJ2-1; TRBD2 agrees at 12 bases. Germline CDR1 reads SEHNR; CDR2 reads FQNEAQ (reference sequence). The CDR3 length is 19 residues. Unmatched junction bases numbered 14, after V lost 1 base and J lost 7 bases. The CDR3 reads CASSLDLAGGPDIGNEQFF. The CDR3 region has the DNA TGTGCCAGCAGCTTAGACCTAGCGGGAGGGCCTGATATCGGGAATGAGCAGTTCTTC. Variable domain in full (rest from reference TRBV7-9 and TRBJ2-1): DTGVSQNPRHKITKRGQNVTFRCDPISEHNRLYWYRQTLGQGPEFLTYFQNEAQLEKSRLLSDRFSAERPKGSFSTLEIQRTEQGDSAMYLCASSLDLAGGPDIGNEQFFGPGTRLTVL.